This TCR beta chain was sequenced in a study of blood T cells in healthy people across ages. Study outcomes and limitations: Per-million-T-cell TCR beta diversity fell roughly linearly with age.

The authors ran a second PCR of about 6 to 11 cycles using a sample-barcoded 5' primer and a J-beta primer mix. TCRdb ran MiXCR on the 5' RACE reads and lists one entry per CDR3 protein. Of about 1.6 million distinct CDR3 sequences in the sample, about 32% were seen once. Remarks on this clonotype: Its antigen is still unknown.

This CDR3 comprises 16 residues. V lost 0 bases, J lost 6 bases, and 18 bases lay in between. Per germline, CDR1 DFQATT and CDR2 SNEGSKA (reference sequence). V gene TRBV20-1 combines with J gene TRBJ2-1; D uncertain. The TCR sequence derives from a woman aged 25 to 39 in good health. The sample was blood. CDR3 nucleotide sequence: TGCAGTGCTAGAGAGCGACATTGGTATGGATCCAATGAGCAGTTCTTC. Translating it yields CSARERHWYGSNEQFF.